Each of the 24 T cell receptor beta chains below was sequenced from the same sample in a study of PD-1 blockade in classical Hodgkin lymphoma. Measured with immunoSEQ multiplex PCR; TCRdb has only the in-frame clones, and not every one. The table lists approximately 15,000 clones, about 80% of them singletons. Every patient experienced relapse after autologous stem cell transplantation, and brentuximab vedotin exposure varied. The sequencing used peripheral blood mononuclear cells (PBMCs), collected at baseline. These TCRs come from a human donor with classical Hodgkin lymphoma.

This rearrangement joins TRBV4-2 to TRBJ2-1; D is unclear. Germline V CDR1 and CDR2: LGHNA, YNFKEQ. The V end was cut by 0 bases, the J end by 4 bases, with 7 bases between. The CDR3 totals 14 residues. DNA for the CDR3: TGTGCCAGCAGCCAAGAAACTGGATACAATGAGCAGTTCTTC. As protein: CASSQETGYNEQFF.

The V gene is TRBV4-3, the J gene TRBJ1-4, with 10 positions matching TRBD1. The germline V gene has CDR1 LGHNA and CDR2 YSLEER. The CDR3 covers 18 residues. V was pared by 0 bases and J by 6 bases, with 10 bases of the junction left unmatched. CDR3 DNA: TGCGCCAGCAGCCAAGAATGGGGATCGACAGGGGGCGATGAAAAACTGTTTTTT. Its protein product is CASSQEWGSTGGDEKLFF.

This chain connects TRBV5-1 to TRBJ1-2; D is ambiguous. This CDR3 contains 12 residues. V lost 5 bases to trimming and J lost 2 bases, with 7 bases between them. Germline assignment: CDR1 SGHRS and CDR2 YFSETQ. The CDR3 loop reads CASRGGNYGYTF. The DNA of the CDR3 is TGCGCCAGCAGAGGAGGCAACTATGGCTACACCTTC.

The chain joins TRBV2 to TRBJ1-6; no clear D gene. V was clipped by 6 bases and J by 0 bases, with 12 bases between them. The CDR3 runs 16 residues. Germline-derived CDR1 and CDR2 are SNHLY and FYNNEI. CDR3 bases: TGTGCCAGCAGCAAACAGACTAGCTCCTATAATTCACCCCTCCACTTT. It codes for CASSKQTSSYNSPLHF.

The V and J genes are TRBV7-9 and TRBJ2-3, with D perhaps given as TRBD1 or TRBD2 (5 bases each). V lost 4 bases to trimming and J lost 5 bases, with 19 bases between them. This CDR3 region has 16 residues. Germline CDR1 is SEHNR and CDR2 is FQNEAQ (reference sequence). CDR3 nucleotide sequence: TGTGCCAGCAGCTCACCTCCGGGACGAAATGGAGATACGCAGTATTTT. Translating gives CASSSPPGRNGDTQYF.

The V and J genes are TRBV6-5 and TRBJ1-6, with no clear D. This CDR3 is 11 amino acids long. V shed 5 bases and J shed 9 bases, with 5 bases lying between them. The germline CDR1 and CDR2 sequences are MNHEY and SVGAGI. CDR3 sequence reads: CASSQLSPLHF. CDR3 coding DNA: TGTGCCAGCAGTCAACTTTCACCCCTCCACTTT.

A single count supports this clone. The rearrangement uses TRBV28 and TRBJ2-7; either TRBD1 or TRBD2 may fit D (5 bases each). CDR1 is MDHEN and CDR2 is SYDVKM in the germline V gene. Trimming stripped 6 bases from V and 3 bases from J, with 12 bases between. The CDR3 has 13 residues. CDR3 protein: CASSSGAYYEQYF. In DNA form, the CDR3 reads TGTGCCAGCAGCTCCGGGGCCTACTACGAGCAGTACTTC.

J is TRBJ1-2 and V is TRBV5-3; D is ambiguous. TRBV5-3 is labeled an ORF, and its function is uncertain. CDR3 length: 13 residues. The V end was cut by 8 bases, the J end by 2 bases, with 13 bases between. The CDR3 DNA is TGTGCCAGCAGAACTCAGGAAAACTATGGCTACACCTTC. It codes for CASRTQENYGYTF.

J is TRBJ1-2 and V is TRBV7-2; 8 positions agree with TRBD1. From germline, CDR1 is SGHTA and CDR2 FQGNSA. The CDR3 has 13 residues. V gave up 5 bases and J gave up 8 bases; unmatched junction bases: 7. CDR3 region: CASSPRTGRGYTF. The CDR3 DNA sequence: TGTGCCAGCAGCCCCCGGACAGGGCGCGGCTACACCTTC.

CDR3 DNA sequence: TGTGCCAGCAGCTTAGCCTCTCGGGGACGTCAGCCCCAGCATTTT. It translates to CASSLASRGRQPQHF. The chain recombines TRBV7-2 with TRBJ1-5, with D perhaps TRBD1 (5 bases). The CDR3 length is 15 residues. V gave up 0 bases and J gave up 6 bases, with 12 bases separating them. Germline-derived CDR1 and CDR2 are SGHTA and FQGNSA. The variable domain in full, with the rest retrieved from reference TRBV7-2 and TRBJ1-5, is GAGVSQSPSNKVTEKGKDVELRCDPISGHTALYWYRQSLGQGLEFLIYFQGNSAPDKSGLPSDRFSAERTGGSVSTLTIQRTQQEDSAVYLCASSLASRGRQPQHFGDGTRLSIL.

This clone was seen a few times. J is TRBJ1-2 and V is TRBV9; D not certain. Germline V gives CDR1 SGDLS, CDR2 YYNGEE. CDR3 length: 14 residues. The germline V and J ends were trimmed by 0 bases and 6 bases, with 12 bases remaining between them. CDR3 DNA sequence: TGTGCCAGCAGCGTAGGATCCTCTAAGAATGGCTACACCTTC. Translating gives CASSVGSSKNGYTF.

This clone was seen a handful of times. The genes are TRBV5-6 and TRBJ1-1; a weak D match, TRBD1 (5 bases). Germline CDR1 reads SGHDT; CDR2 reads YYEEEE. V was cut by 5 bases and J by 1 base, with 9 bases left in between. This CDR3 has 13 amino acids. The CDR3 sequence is CASRRDGNTEAFF. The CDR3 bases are TGTGCCAGCAGGCGGGACGGGAACACTGAAGCTTTCTTT.

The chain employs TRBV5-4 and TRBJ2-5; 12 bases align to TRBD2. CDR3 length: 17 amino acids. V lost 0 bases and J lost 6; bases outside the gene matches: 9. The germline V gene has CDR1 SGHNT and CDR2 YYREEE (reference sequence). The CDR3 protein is CASSLEASGGAEKTQYF. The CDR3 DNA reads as TGTGCCAGCAGCTTGGAGGCTAGCGGGGGGGCTGAAAAGACCCAGTACTTC.

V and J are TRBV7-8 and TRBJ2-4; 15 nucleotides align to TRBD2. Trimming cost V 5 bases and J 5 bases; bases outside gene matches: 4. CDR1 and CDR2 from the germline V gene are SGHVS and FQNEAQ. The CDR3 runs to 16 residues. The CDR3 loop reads CASSGGLAGGENIQYF. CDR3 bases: TGTGCCAGCAGCGGGGGACTAGCGGGGGGAGAAAACATTCAGTACTTC.

The CDR3 is CASTPARHTEAFF. The CDR3 bases are TGTGCCAGCACGCCGGCACGCCACACTGAAGCTTTCTTT. The chain uses TRBV6-5 and TRBJ1-1; unclear D gene. Germline V lookup: CDR1 MNHEY, CDR2 SVGAGI. CDR3 size: 13 residues. Trimming stripped 7 bases from V and 3 bases from J, with 12 bases between.

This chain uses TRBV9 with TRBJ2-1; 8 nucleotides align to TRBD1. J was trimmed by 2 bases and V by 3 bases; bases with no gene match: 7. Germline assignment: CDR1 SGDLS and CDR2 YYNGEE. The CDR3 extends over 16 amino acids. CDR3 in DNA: TGTGCCAGCAGCGCCACCGGGACAGGAGCCTACAATGAGCAGTTCTTC. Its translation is CASSATGTGAYNEQFF.

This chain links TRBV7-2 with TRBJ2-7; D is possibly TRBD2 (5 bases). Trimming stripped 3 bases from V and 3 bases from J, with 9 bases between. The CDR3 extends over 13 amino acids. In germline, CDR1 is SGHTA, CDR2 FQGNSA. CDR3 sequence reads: CASSLREFYEQYF. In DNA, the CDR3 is TGTGCCAGCAGCTTGAGGGAGTTCTACGAGCAGTACTTC.

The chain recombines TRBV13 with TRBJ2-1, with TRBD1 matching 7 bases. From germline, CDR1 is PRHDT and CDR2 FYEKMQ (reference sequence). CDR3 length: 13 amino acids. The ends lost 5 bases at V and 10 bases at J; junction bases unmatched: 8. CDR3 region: CASSPHRGGEQFF. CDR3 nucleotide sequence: TGTGCCAGCAGCCCCCATAGAGGGGGCGAGCAGTTCTTC.

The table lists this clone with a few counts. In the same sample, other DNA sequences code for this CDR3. The CDR3 loop is CASSSRRWTEAFF. DNA of the CDR3: TGTGCCAGCAGTTCAAGAAGGTGGACTGAAGCTTTCTTT. The chain joins TRBV6-5 to TRBJ1-1; D is uncertain. Looked up from germline, CDR1 is MNHEY and CDR2 is SVGAGI. V shed 4 bases and J shed 5 bases, with 11 bases lying between them. The CDR3 covers 13 residues.

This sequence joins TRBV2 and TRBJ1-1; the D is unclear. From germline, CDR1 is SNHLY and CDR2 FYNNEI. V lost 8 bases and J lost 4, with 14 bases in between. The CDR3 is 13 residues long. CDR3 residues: CASCLRYFTEAFF. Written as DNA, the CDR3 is TGTGCCAGCTGTCTGCGGTATTTCACTGAAGCTTTCTTT.

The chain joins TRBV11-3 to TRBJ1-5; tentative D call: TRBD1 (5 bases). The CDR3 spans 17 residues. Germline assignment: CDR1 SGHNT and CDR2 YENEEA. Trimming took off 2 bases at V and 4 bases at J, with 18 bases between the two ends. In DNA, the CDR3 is TGTGCCAGCAGCTTAAGGGACGCGGGTGTAACAAATCAGCCCCAGCATTTT. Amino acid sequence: CASSLRDAGVTNQPQHF. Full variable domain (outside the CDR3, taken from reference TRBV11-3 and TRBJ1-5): EAGVVQSPRYKIIEKKQPVAFWCNPISGHNTLYWYLQNLGQGPELLIRYENEEAVDDSQLPKDRFSAERLKGVDSTLKIQPAELGDSAVYLCASSLRDAGVTNQPQHFGDGTRLSIL.

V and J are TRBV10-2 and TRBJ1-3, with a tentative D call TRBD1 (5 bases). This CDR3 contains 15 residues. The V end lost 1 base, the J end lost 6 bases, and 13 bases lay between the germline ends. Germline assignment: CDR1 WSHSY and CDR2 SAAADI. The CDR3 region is CASSEWSRVANTIYF. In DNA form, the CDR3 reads TGCGCCAGCAGTGAGTGGAGCAGGGTGGCAAACACCATATATTTT.

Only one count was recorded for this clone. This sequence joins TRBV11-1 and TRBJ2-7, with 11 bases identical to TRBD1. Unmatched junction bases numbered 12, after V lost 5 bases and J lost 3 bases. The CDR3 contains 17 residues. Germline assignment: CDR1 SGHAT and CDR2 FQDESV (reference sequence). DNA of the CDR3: TGTGCCAGCAGCCGTTTCGGGGGCGGGACAGGGGGCTACGAGCAGTACTTC. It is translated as CASSRFGGGTGGYEQYF. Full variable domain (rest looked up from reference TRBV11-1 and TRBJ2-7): EAEVAQSPRYKITEKSQAVAFWCDPISGHATLYWYRQILGQGPELLVQFQDESVVDDSQLPKDRFSAERLKGVDSTLKIQPAELGDSAMYLCASSRFGGGTGGYEQYFGPGTRLTVT.

The DNA of the CDR3 is TGTGCCAGCAGCAAAGGACAGGGACGCGAGACCCAGTACTTC. Translating gives CASSKGQGRETQYF. The chain has TRBV7-2 and TRBJ2-5; TRBD1 aligns across 8 bases. CDR1 SGHTA and CDR2 FQGNSA come from the germline V gene. After removal of 5 bases from V and 5 bases from J, the junction contained 7 bases not matched to a gene. CDR3 length: 14 amino acids.